A selection of T cell receptor beta chains follows, all from one sample in a study of CD8 T cells in ankylosing spondylitis. Using its own MiXCR run on the 5' RACE reads, TCRdb lists one record per CDR3 protein. In the table there are 150,000 or so distinct CDR3 sequences, approximately 9% of which are singletons. Sequencing was carried out using blood, either unsorted or a sorted T cell fraction (not recorded which). The receptors originated from a female donor with ankylosing spondylitis or in good health (not recorded which). Each CDR3 is given with its conserved first and last residue. D genes are given only for firm matches. The listing skips clone size in some rows; elsewhere it reads once, few, many or a size class.

clone size: NA; D gene: NA; V gene: TRBV7-6; J gene: TRBJ1-1; CDR3 DNA: TGTGCCAGCAGCTTAGATGCGGCAACAGGGACTGAAGCTTTCTTT; CDR3 protein: CASSLDAATGTEAFF
clone size: few; D gene: NA; V gene: TRBV7-6; J gene: TRBJ1-1; CDR3 DNA: TGTGCCAGCAGCTTAGAGCCAGGCCCAGGAGATGGAGATGAAGCTTTCTTT; CDR3 protein: CASSLEPGPGDGDEAFF
clone size: few; D gene: NA; V gene: TRBV4-3; J gene: TRBJ1-1; CDR3 DNA: TGCGCCAGCAGCCCCGGAATTTCAGCCACTGAAGCTTTCTTT; CDR3 protein: CASSPGISATEAFF
clone size: many; D gene: TRBD2; V gene: TRBV29-1; J gene: TRBJ2-5; CDR3 DNA: TGCAGCGTTGTGGGGGAGCGGGAGGAAGAGACCCAGTACTTC; CDR3 protein: CSVVGEREEETQYF
clone size: many; D gene: TRBD2; V gene: TRBV5-1; J gene: TRBJ2-1; CDR3 DNA: TGCGCCAGCAGCTTGGGACTAGCGGGAGCTGGGCTTTACAATGAGCAGTTCTTC; CDR3 protein: CASSLGLAGAGLYNEQFF
clone size: few; D gene: NA; V gene: TRBV6-5; J gene: TRBJ2-1; CDR3 DNA: TGTGCCAGCAGTTACTCGGTAAAGGCAGCCTACAATGAGCAGTTCTTC; CDR3 protein: CASSYSVKAAYNEQFF
clone size: NA; D gene: TRBD2; V gene: TRBV24-1; J gene: TRBJ2-1; CDR3 DNA: TGTGCCACCAGTGATCGCGGGGTAGCGGGAGACAATGAGCAGTTCTTC; CDR3 protein: CATSDRGVAGDNEQFF
clone size: few; D gene: TRBD2; V gene: TRBV24-1; J gene: TRBJ2-1; CDR3 DNA: TGTGCCACCAGTGATTTGCGCGGGACTAGCGGGAACAATGAGCAGTTCTTC; CDR3 protein: CATSDLRGTSGNNEQFF
clone size: few; D gene: TRBD2; V gene: TRBV30; J gene: TRBJ2-3; CDR3 DNA: TGTGCCTGGAAAGACGGGAGGGAGGCAGATACGCAGTATTTT; CDR3 protein: CAWKDGREADTQYF
clone size: NA; D gene: NA; V gene: TRBV12-3/TRBV12-4; J gene: TRBJ2-1; CDR3 DNA: TGTGCCTTCAGTTTAGCCACAAGGAGATTAGCGGCCTACAATGAGCAGTTCTTC; CDR3 protein: CAFSLATRRLAAYNEQFF
clone size: few; D gene: NA; V gene: TRBV12-3/TRBV12-4; J gene: TRBJ2-1; CDR3 DNA: TGTGCCAGCAGTGTAGCGGTAGAGCAGTTCTTC; CDR3 protein: CASSVAVEQFF
clone size: many; D gene: TRBD2; V gene: TRBV28; J gene: TRBJ2-3; CDR3 DNA: TGTGCCAGCAGTCCGGGACTAGCGGGGCTCACAGATACGCAGTATTTT; CDR3 protein: CASSPGLAGLTDTQYF
clone size: many; D gene: TRBD2; V gene: TRBV24-1; J gene: TRBJ2-1; CDR3 DNA: TGTGCCACCAGGGATAGCGGGGACCACAATGAGCAGTTCTTC; CDR3 protein: CATRDSGDHNEQFF
clone size: NA; D gene: TRBD2; V gene: TRBV6-2/TRBV6-3; J gene: TRBJ2-1; CDR3 DNA: TGTGCCAGCAGTCCCGGGACTAGCGGGGCCTACAATGAGCAGTTCTTC; CDR3 protein: CASSPGTSGAYNEQFF
clone size: NA; D gene: TRBD1; V gene: TRBV12-3/TRBV12-4; J gene: TRBJ2-7; CDR3 DNA: TGTGCCAGCACCTCGACAGGGGCAGTGTACGAGCAGTACTTC; CDR3 protein: CASTSTGAVYEQYF
clone size: NA; D gene: TRBD2; V gene: TRBV7-9; J gene: TRBJ2-7; CDR3 DNA: TGTGCCAGCGTTGGGGGACTAGCGGGAGAAGTGAACGAGCAGTACTTC; CDR3 protein: CASVGGLAGEVNEQYF
clone size: NA; D gene: TRBD2; V gene: TRBV20-1; J gene: TRBJ2-7; CDR3 DNA: TGCAGTGCTAGGGCGGGTAGCGGGAGGTCCTCCCTCTCCTACGAGCAGTACTTC; CDR3 protein: CSARAGSGRSSLSYEQYF
clone size: few; D gene: NA; V gene: TRBV2; J gene: TRBJ2-1; CDR3 DNA: TGTGCCAGCCACTCGCGGGAAGATGACTACAATGAGCAGTTCTTC; CDR3 protein: CASHSREDDYNEQFF
clone size: medium-sized; D gene: NA; V gene: TRBV7-9; J gene: TRBJ1-1; CDR3 DNA: TGTGCCAGCAGTACCAGCGGGTTTTCTCCGACTGAAGCTTTCTTT; CDR3 protein: CASSTSGFSPTEAFF
clone size: few; D gene: NA; V gene: TRBV7-6; J gene: TRBJ2-7; CDR3 DNA: TGTGCCAGCAGCGAACAGGAGGAGGGCTACGAGCAGTACTTC; CDR3 protein: CASSEQEEGYEQYF
clone size: NA; D gene: NA; V gene: TRBV4-3; J gene: TRBJ2-1; CDR3 DNA: TGCGCCAGCAGCCGAACAGGGTCGAATGAGCAGTTCTTC; CDR3 protein: CASSRTGSNEQFF
clone size: few; D gene: NA; V gene: TRBV7-9; J gene: TRBJ2-3; CDR3 DNA: TGTGCCAGCAGCTCCGTCGCCACAGATACGCAGTATTTT; CDR3 protein: CASSSVATDTQYF
clone size: medium-sized; D gene: NA; V gene: TRBV24-1; J gene: TRBJ2-7; CDR3 DNA: TGTGCCACCAGTGATTTGCCGGGGTCCGAGCAGTACTTC; CDR3 protein: CATSDLPGSEQYF
clone size: NA; D gene: NA; V gene: TRBV24-1; J gene: TRBJ2-1; CDR3 DNA: TGTGCCACCAGTGTCGATACGGAGGTCCCCTACAATGAGCAGTTCTTC; CDR3 protein: CATSVDTEVPYNEQFF
clone size: few; D gene: TRBD1; V gene: TRBV7-9; J gene: TRBJ2-2; CDR3 DNA: TGTGCCAGCAGCCCCTGGGACAGGGGATCAGGCGGGGAGCTGTTTTTT; CDR3 protein: CASSPWDRGSGGELFF
clone size: many; D gene: NA; V gene: TRBV30; J gene: TRBJ2-3; CDR3 DNA: TGTGCCTGGAGTGTACCCGTTCTCGTATCATGGAGAGGAGATACGCAGTATTTT; CDR3 protein: CAWSVPVLVSWRGDTQYF
clone size: few; D gene: TRBD1; V gene: TRBV28; J gene: TRBJ1-6; CDR3 DNA: TGTGCCAGCACAACAGGGGGCTATAATTCACCCCTCCACTTT; CDR3 protein: CASTTGGYNSPLHF
clone size: NA; D gene: NA; V gene: TRBV12-3/TRBV12-4; J gene: TRBJ1-4; CDR3 DNA: TGTGCCAGCAGCCTCGACAGGGAAAAACTGTTTTTT; CDR3 protein: CASSLDREKLFF
clone size: NA; D gene: NA; V gene: TRBV6-5; J gene: TRBJ1-2; CDR3 DNA: TGTGCCAGCAGTAACTACCGGGCAAAGGGCTACACCTTC; CDR3 protein: CASSNYRAKGYTF
clone size: NA; D gene: TRBD2; V gene: TRBV6-5; J gene: TRBJ2-7; CDR3 DNA: TGTGCCAGCAGTTACTCGATACCGGGAGGCTCCTACGAGCAGTACTTC; CDR3 protein: CASSYSIPGGSYEQYF
clone size: many; D gene: TRBD2; V gene: TRBV11-1; J gene: TRBJ2-3; CDR3 DNA: TGTGCCAGCAGCTTAGCGTCTGGTCTAGCGGGAGGGCCGAGCACAGATACGCAGTATTTT; CDR3 protein: CASSLASGLAGGPSTDTQYF
clone size: few; D gene: NA; V gene: TRBV20-1; J gene: TRBJ2-6; CDR3 DNA: TGCAGTGCTAGAGATCAGGAAGACCCCAACGTCCTGACTTTC; CDR3 protein: CSARDQEDPNVLTF
clone size: many; D gene: TRBD1; V gene: TRBV12-3/TRBV12-4; J gene: TRBJ2-5; CDR3 DNA: TGTGCCAGCAGTACGACGACAGGGGAAGAGACCCAGTACTTC; CDR3 protein: CASSTTTGEETQYF
clone size: few; D gene: NA; V gene: TRBV28; J gene: TRBJ2-7; CDR3 DNA: TGTGCCAGCTCCCCCCGGGACGGTACCTACGAGCAGTACTTC; CDR3 protein: CASSPRDGTYEQYF
clone size: many; D gene: TRBD2; V gene: TRBV27; J gene: TRBJ2-7; CDR3 DNA: TGTGCCAGCAGTTCGGCTCTAGCGGGAGACTCCTACGAGCAGTACTTC; CDR3 protein: CASSSALAGDSYEQYF
clone size: many; D gene: TRBD1; V gene: TRBV4-2; J gene: TRBJ2-1; CDR3 DNA: TGTGCCAGCAGCCAAGGACAGGCCACAGGGGATGAGCAGTTCTTC; CDR3 protein: CASSQGQATGDEQFF
clone size: few; D gene: TRBD2; V gene: TRBV5-5; J gene: TRBJ2-1; CDR3 DNA: TGTGCCAGCAGCTTCGGTCTAGCGGGAGGGTATGAGCAGTTCTTC; CDR3 protein: CASSFGLAGGYEQFF
clone size: NA; D gene: TRBD1; V gene: TRBV7-9; J gene: TRBJ2-7; CDR3 DNA: TGTGCCAGCAGTCCCGTGGCTGGGGGACAGCTACGCGAGCAGTACTTC; CDR3 protein: CASSPVAGGQLREQYF
clone size: many; D gene: TRBD2; V gene: TRBV5-6; J gene: TRBJ2-7; CDR3 DNA: TGTGCCAGCAGCGACGGGACTAGCGCCTACGAGCAGTACTTC; CDR3 protein: CASSDGTSAYEQYF
clone size: NA; D gene: NA; V gene: TRBV9; J gene: TRBJ2-2; CDR3 DNA: TGTGCCAGCAGCGACGACAGGCTAACCGGGGAGCTGTTTTTT; CDR3 protein: CASSDDRLTGELFF
clone size: NA; D gene: NA; V gene: TRBV7-9; J gene: TRBJ2-3; CDR3 DNA: TGTGCCAGCAGCGAGCCCCTCACAGATACGCAGTATTTT; CDR3 protein: CASSEPLTDTQYF
clone size: few; D gene: NA; V gene: TRBV9; J gene: TRBJ2-7; CDR3 DNA: TGTGCCAGCAGCGTATATGACGGGTCCCACGAGCAGTACTTC; CDR3 protein: CASSVYDGSHEQYF
clone size: NA; D gene: NA; V gene: TRBV25-1; J gene: TRBJ2-3; CDR3 DNA: TGTGCCAGCAGTGGGAAAACAGCTTTCTCAGATACGCAGTATTTT; CDR3 protein: CASSGKTAFSDTQYF